This T cell receptor beta chain was sequenced for a study of cytomegalovirus exposure and HLA in healthy donors. Study details: The same platform as the roughly 630 first-cohort repertoires was used for the 130 or so validation repertoires, a later analysis reported.

The CDR3 extends over 15 amino acids. The ends lost 3 bases at V and 4 bases at J; junction bases unmatched: 3. Looked up from germline, CDR1 is SNHLY and CDR2 is FYNNEI. Study-level points and caveats: The authors enumerated 150 to 200 TCR beta chains as linked to cytomegalovirus. It was found in a later analysis that first-cohort TCR clusters tended to co-occur in the 120 validation repertoires. Most sequenced TCRs were rare (though some public TCRs occurred in many donors).

Sequencing was performed with immunoSEQ multiplex PCR; in TCRdb, only in-frame clones are kept and a portion is missing. Among some 120,000 clones listed, roughly 90% were seen once. In the case of this clone: Its antigen is unidentified.

The rearrangement joins TRBV2 to TRBJ2-5, with TRBD2 matching 12 bases. This TCR came from a woman aged 18-30 years in good health and CMV-seronegative. Sequences were obtained from PBMCs. CDR3 in amino acids: CASSETSGSAETQYF. In DNA form, the CDR3 reads TGTGCCAGCAGTGAGACTAGCGGGAGTGCAGAGACCCAGTACTTC.